This T cell receptor beta chain was identified during a study of T cell repertoires in cytomegalovirus infection. Remarks on this clonotype: Its antigen remains unidentified.

TCRdb fed the reads into MiXCR, producing one record per CDR3 protein. The sample lists just over 450,000 distinct CDR3 sequences; roughly 42% were seen once. The CDR3 extends over 16 amino acids. The V gene lost 4 bases and the J gene lost 2 bases, with 15 bases spanning the gap. The germline CDR1 and CDR2 sequences are SGHTA and FQGNSA. This TCR derives from a human donor in good health (CMV status not recorded). Some clones in this sample may be carry-over from other donors' samples. Here the sequenced sample was cultured PBMCs, taken from culture after CMV antigen stimulation. This chain joins TRBV7-2 and TRBJ1-5; D perhaps matches TRBD1 (6 bases). Here the CDR3 DNA reads TGTGCCAGCAGCTACACGGGGCCAGGGGGCAATCAGCCCCAGCATTTT. This codes for CASSYTGPGGNQPQHF.